Shown below are 15 T cell receptor beta chains from a single sample sequenced in a study of graft-versus-host responses after intestinal transplantation. Their specific antigens are unknown. Clones were sequenced by immunoSEQ multiplex PCR, and TCRdb holds only the in-frame ones, with some missing. The sample records about 86,000 clones, less than 90% being singletons. Sequenced material: unstimulated CD4+ T cells sorted from spleen or lymph node cells, taken before transplant. The receptors here all came from a human donor who was the organ donor for an intestinal transplant.

The table lists this clone with a few counts. This chain uses TRBV11-3 with TRBJ2-7; D may be TRBD2 (7 bases). CDR1 and CDR2 from the germline V gene are SGHNT and YENEEA. V shed 3 bases and J shed 2 bases, with 14 bases lying between them. This CDR3 is built from 15 residues. Written as DNA, the CDR3 is TGTGCCAGCAGCTTGGCGGGGGCCCAGACCTACGAGCAGTACTTC. Residues: CASSLAGAQTYEQYF. The entire variable domain, with the rest obtained from reference TRBV11-3 and TRBJ2-7, is as follows: EAGVVQSPRYKIIEKKQPVAFWCNPISGHNTLYWYLQNLGQGPELLIRYENEEAVDDSQLPKDRFSAERLKGVDSTLKIQPAELGDSAVYLCASSLAGAQTYEQYFGPGTRLTVT.

The gene calls are TRBV5-5 and TRBJ2-2; 8 bases align to TRBD2. This CDR3 comprises 17 residues. Looked up from germline, CDR1 is SGHKS and CDR2 is YYEKEE (reference sequence). J lost 0 bases, V lost 0 bases, and 4 bases had no gene match. CDR3 in amino acids: CASSLGAGGPNTGELFF. The CDR3 nucleotides are TGTGCCAGCAGCTTGGGCGCGGGGGGTCCGAACACCGGGGAGCTGTTTTTT.

This clone is a singleton in its sample. V usage is TRBV28 and J usage is TRBJ2-2, with a possible D match to TRBD2 (5 bases). This CDR3 is 13 amino acids long. V was cut by 6 bases and J by 1 base, with 6 bases left in between. The germline gives CDR1 MDHEN, CDR2 SYDVKM. CDR3 in DNA: TGTGCCAGCAGACGGGAGAACACCGGGGAGCTGTTTTTT. Amino acid sequence: CASRRENTGELFF.

The chain joins TRBV9 to TRBJ1-4; D unclear. The CDR3 runs to 14 residues. Trimming took off 0 bases at V and 5 bases at J, with 8 bases between the two ends. Looked up from germline, CDR1 is SGDLS and CDR2 is YYNGEE. The CDR3: CASSVAGGNEKLFF. The CDR3 bases are TGTGCCAGCAGCGTAGCCGGCGGGAATGAAAAACTGTTTTTT.

The gene calls are TRBV4-3 and TRBJ2-5; 11 bases agree with TRBD1. From germline, CDR1 is LGHNA and CDR2 YSLEER. With V trimmed by 0 bases and J by 2 bases, 8 bases remained unmatched. The CDR3 runs 18 residues. CDR3 protein: CASSQDPPGTGGQETQYF. As DNA, the CDR3 is TGCGCCAGCAGCCAAGACCCACCAGGGACAGGGGGACAAGAGACCCAGTACTTC.

The chain employs TRBV5-6 and TRBJ2-7; 7 positions agree with TRBD2. CDR3 size: 14 residues. The germline gives CDR1 SGHDT, CDR2 YYEEEE. Trimming cost V 4 bases and J 3 bases; bases outside gene matches: 7. The CDR3 loop is CASSQRGPHYEQYF. The CDR3, as DNA: TGTGCCAGCAGCCAGCGGGGCCCCCACTACGAGCAGTACTTC.

This chain uses TRBV7-3 with TRBJ1-1; D remains unclear. CDR3 length: 13 amino acids. Deletions cut 4 bases from V and 0 bases from J, with 6 bases between. Germline V lookup: CDR1 SGHTA, CDR2 FQGTGA. The chain's CDR3 is CASSSRMNTEAFF. The CDR3 nucleotides read TGTGCCAGCAGCTCGCGAATGAACACTGAAGCTTTCTTT.

V gene TRBV27 combines with J gene TRBJ2-5; TRBD1 might be the D (5 bases). In germline, CDR1 is MNHEY, CDR2 SMNVEV (reference sequence). The CDR3 totals 17 residues. Trimming stripped 0 bases from V and 1 base from J, with 15 bases between. The CDR3 here is CASSLSRTQGGQETQYF. The DNA of the CDR3 is TGTGCCAGCAGTTTATCGAGGACCCAGGGCGGCCAAGAGACCCAGTACTTC.

The chain has TRBV7-9 and TRBJ2-7; 7 bases line up with TRBD1. There are 16 residues in the CDR3. After removal of 5 bases from V and 2 bases from J, the junction contained 12 bases not matched to a gene. The germline gives CDR1 SEHNR, CDR2 FQNEAQ (reference sequence). CDR3 sequence reads: CASSRPATGAPYEQYF. In DNA form, the CDR3 reads TGTGCCAGCAGCCGGCCCGCTACAGGGGCCCCCTACGAGCAGTACTTC.

In nucleotides, the CDR3 is TGTGCCAGCAGCCGCTTTAGACAGGGAAATTCACCCCTCCACTTT. It yields the protein CASSRFRQGNSPLHF. The V call is TRBV11-3, the J call TRBJ1-6; 7 nucleotides align to TRBD1. The J segment lost 7 bases and the V segment lost 5 bases, leaving 8 bases of the junction unmatched. Germline-derived CDR1 and CDR2 are SGHNT and YENEEA. There are 15 residues in the CDR3.

Remarks on this clone: The same CDR3 also results from other DNA sequences found in this sample. The chain combines TRBV7-3 with TRBJ2-3; 9 positions match TRBD1. CDR1 SGHTA and CDR2 FQGTGA come from the germline V gene. V was clipped by 3 bases and J by 4 bases; unmatched bases: 2. This CDR3 is built from 14 residues. The CDR3 DNA follows: TGTGCCAGCAGCTTGCGACAGGGGGCAGATACGCAGTATTTT. This gives the protein CASSLRQGADTQYF.

The CDR3 region has the DNA TGTGCCAGCAGCCTGGGACAGAGTTTCTATGGCTACACCTTC. It codes for CASSLGQSFYGYTF. The gene calls are TRBV5-8 and TRBJ1-2, with 7 bases matching TRBD1. Germline CDR1 is SGHTS and CDR2 is YDEGEE. The CDR3 sequence is 14 residues long. V shed 4 bases and J 4 bases; nucleotides not matched to a gene: 7. Variable domain in full (rest from reference TRBV5-8 and TRBJ1-2): EAGVTQSPTHLIKTRGQQATLRCSPISGHTSVYWYQQALGLGLQFLLWYDEGEERNRGNFPPRFSGRQFPNYSSELNVNALELEDSALYLCASSLGQSFYGYTFGSGTRLTVV.

This clone occurred once. The chain is built from TRBV2 and TRBJ1-5; the D is unclear. Trimming shortened V by 6 bases and J by 6 bases, and 24 bases separated the two germline ends. This CDR3 region has 17 residues. Germline V lookup: CDR1 SNHLY, CDR2 FYNNEI. As DNA, the CDR3 is TGTGCCAGCAGCAGGTGGCAGGCCCTCGGCAATCGTCAGCCCCAGCATTTT. Translation: CASSRWQALGNRQPQHF.

The chain joins TRBV7-9 to TRBJ2-7, with 7 bases aligning to TRBD1. The germline V gene has CDR1 SEHNR and CDR2 FQNEAQ (reference sequence). J lost 2 bases, V lost 1 base, and 11 bases had no gene match. The CDR3 is 17 amino acids. In DNA form, the CDR3 reads TGTGCCAGCAGCTTAGTAGGGGGCGCCCCTAGGGCCTACGAGCAGTACTTC. This translates into CASSLVGGAPRAYEQYF. The variable domain in full, completed from reference TRBV7-9 and TRBJ2-7, reads DTGVSQNPRHKITKRGQNVTFRCDPISEHNRLYWYRQTLGQGPEFLTYFQNEAQLEKSRLLSDRFSAERPKGSFSTLEIQRTEQGDSAMYLCASSLVGGAPRAYEQYFGPGTRLTVT.

This chain joins TRBV5-1 and TRBJ2-1, with 9 bases matching TRBD1. The CDR3 has 12 residues. The J segment lost 8 bases and the V segment lost 3 bases, leaving 0 bases of the junction unmatched. CDR1 is SGHRS, CDR2 YFSETQ, per germline. DNA of the CDR3: TGCGCCAGCAGCTGGACAGGGGATGAGCAGTTCTTC. This codes for CASSWTGDEQFF.